This TCR beta chain emerged from a study of shared clonotypes between healthy human individuals (dated by TCRdb to 2018 to 2021). Regarding the complete study: The cohort included a few men and a couple of women between 18 and 49 years of age. For each donor, CD4 naive and CD4 memory were each run on three plates, CD8 naive on two plates, and CD8 memory on one plate. Libraries were prepared and TCR repertoires were sequenced by different laboratories using diverse techniques, in order to increase sequencing depth and limit assay-specific biases. Each donor's leukapheresis produced roughly between about 0.85 and 10 billion PBMCs. The study deeply sequenced blood TCR repertoires of about 5 healthy adults to estimate repertoire size and the extent of clonotype sharing between individuals.

In the case of this clone: Its recognized antigen is unknown. Being one base from a much bigger clone, this may be a read error. At the DNA level, this CDR3 is encoded by other sequences in the same sample as well.

Healthy HIV-negative adults with no recently reported acute infections or vaccinations were included as donors. All donors were Caucasian adults living in Nashville, Tennessee, USA. CD4+ T cells were enriched by magnetic negative selection; naive cells were then positively selected on CD45RA, and the negative fraction formed the memory subset. After blood collection by leukapheresis, PBMCs were isolated using Ficoll-Histopaque density gradient centrifugation and then cryopreserved in the vapor phase of liquid nitrogen. Analytical flow cytometry was used to check the purity and quantity of each magnetically sorted T cell population. Genomic DNA was isolated from every sorted fraction and measured by UV absorbance on a Nanodrop 2000c. Using the deep immunoSEQ assay, multiplex PCR amplified TCR CDR3 regions from genomic DNA. Genomic DNA extracted from each cell subset was distributed evenly over all wells of several immunoSEQ 96-well plates, and each plate served as one replicate. For sorted subsets, each replicate PCR was loaded with 200 ng genomic DNA, equivalent to 30,000 to 35,000 T cell genomes. Purified libraries were quantified with a Qubit 3.0 fluorometer, sized on a Bioanalyzer 2100, and re-quantified with the KAPA Library Quantification kit. Each immunoSEQ 96-well plate was sequenced on its own single-read 150-cycle Illumina NextSeq 550 flow cell. Concerning the study's data processing: Because the immunoSEQ output held only junctional sequences and lacked quality scores, the filtering could not match the filtering applied to full-length reads. Sequences were annotated with PyIR, a Python wrapper for IgBLAST v1.9, using IMGT germline references to assign V/J genes and CDR3. Any read was removed if the V/J assignment was weak (E-value above 1e-6), the CDR3 was missing, or the read contained stop codons, out-of-frame junctions, or ambiguous translated residues. V3J clonotypes were defined as sequences sharing an identical inferred V gene, J gene, and CDR3 amino acid sequence. Percentage overlap between repertoires was calculated by dividing the number of shared unique clonotypes by the size of the smaller repertoire. Repertoire richness was assessed with RTK rarefaction, the Chao1 estimator, and Recon v2.1 estimates of unobserved clonotypes. Generation probabilities for all TCRbeta clonotypes obtained by the gDNA method from a handful of donors were computed using OLGA. Sourced from immuneACCESS, this table was stored by TCRdb with only in-frame sequences that have V and J called. A share of the clones is absent; for the studies checked, an unresolved V gene accounts for under half, and the remainder has no known explanation. V, J and clone size are taken as reported in that table, and D and trimming were inferred from the DNA itself. Counted in this sample were roughly 1 million clones; about four fifths of them appeared once. Of the sample, under 0.65% is held by the ten largest clones.

General conclusions and limits of the study: Sampling was restricted to blood, and TCR repertoires in tissues likely differ from the TCR repertoires found in blood. Across a handful of donors, about 5% of naive CD4, approximately 4% of naive CD8, roughly 2.3% of memory CD4, and under 0.45% of memory CD8 clonotypes were shared. Based on pairwise subsampling, the degree of clonotype sharing among donors was expected to be affected by sequencing depth. Even with the large sequencing depth, rarefaction of the sorted-subset datasets indicated that sequencing was incomplete. Naive subsets generally had larger estimated clonotype richness than memory subsets did. Higher generation probabilities were observed for clonotypes shared by all four sorted-subset donors than for non-shared clonotypes. Because the study included a small number of donors, the genetic and exposure-history diversity represented was limited.

Inclusive of the bounding cysteine and phenylalanine, the CDR3 is 13 residues long. Only the CDR3 portion is preserved as DNA: 39 bases, with reading frame beginning at the first base. Looking up the germline V gene (reference sequence) yields CDR1 SEHNR and CDR2 FQNEAQ. A distance of 7 bases separates the germline ends of V and J, which lose 2 bases and 3 bases respectively. The sequence derives from a man younger than 35 in good health. Some clones in this sample may be carry-over from other donors' samples. The sample was memory CD4+ T cells from PBMCs. Taken with the paper, the label for cell subset or site translates to: CD45RA-negative fraction. The chain uses TRBV7-9 and TRBJ1-1; the best D guess is TRBD1, with 5 bases matching. The DNA sequence is given as TGTGCCAGCAGCTTATCGGGGGACACTGAAGCTTTCTTT. Its protein is CASSLSGDTEAFF. Reference TRBV7-9 and TRBJ1-1 genes cover what lies past the CDR3, so the full variable domain is DTGVSQNPRHKITKRGQNVTFRCDPISEHNRLYWYRQTLGQGPEFLTYFQNEAQLEKSRLLSDRFSAERPKGSFSTLEIQRTEQGDSAMYLCASSLSGDTEAFFGQGTRLTVV.